This T cell receptor (beta chain) was profiled in a study of CD8 T cells in Susac syndrome. Findings and caveats of the study: Detection of Susac-specific public clones gave 15 to 20 in total CD8+ repertoires and about 5 in CD8+ TEMRA repertoires. The relatively small number of individuals in the TCR sequencing and HLA analysis was acknowledged by the study.

To note about this clonotype: The antigen is unknown.

RNA totalling roughly 0.45 to 1 ug underwent reverse transcription with random hexamers. Across 54 Vbeta and 13 Jbeta, immunoSEQ multiplex PCR amplified TCR beta CDR3. TCRdb reprocessed the immunoSEQ multiplex PCR reads with MiXCR, giving one entry per CDR3 protein. The sample includes about 23,000 distinct CDR3 sequences, about 94% of them seen just once. TEMRA cells underwent FACS enrichment and CD8+ and CD4+ T cells underwent negative isolation. V was trimmed by 6 bases and J by 2 bases, leaving 10 bases between them. The CDR3 sequence is 13 residues long. Germline lookup yields CDR1 MNHEY and CDR2 SMNVEV (reference sequence).

The gene calls are TRBV27 and TRBJ1-2; a weak D match, TRBD1 (6 bases). Sequenced: CD8+ T cells from PBMCs. The TCR comes from a human donor with Susac syndrome. CDR3 nucleotide sequence: TGTGCCAGCAGCTCCACAGGGAACTATGGCTACACCTTC. It encodes CASSSTGNYGYTF.